The clone carrying this T cell receptor (beta chain) was picked up many times. What it binds is unknown. The data are from a study of prognosis after radiotherapy for stage I lung cancer. Overall study: In total, 13 men and six or seven women took part as patients, aged roughly 53 to 84 with a median of roughly 70 years. Radiotherapy preceded distant metastases in a handful of patients (median approximately seven months); fewer than 19 showed no significant progression.

Study-level findings and limits: Lower Shannon entropy after stereotactic body radiation therapy was observed in patients who went on to develop distant metastases.

The CDR3 is made up of 15 amino acids. Per germline, CDR1 SGHAT and CDR2 FQNNGV. Trimming pared 2 bases from V and 1 base from J, leaving 9 bases between. Genomic DNA served as the source from which two-round multiplex PCR generated TCR beta CDR3 amplicons. Initially, in first-round PCR, primers specific to each TRBV and TRBJ gene were used. One entry per CDR3 protein results from TCRdb running MiXCR on the multiplex PCR reads. The sample consists of 30,000 to 35,000 distinct CDR3 sequences, around 30% of them appearing once. The sample in question was PBMCs, obtained before or after stereotactic body radiation therapy (not recorded which). The chain is built from TRBV11-2 and TRBJ1-5; D possibly corresponds to TRBD1 (5 bases). The sequence derives from a donor older than 45 with non-small cell lung cancer. CDR3 nucleotides: TGTGCCAGCAGCTTACGGGGACGGAGCAATCAGCCCCAGCATTTT. This gives the protein CASSLRGRSNQPQHF.